This T cell receptor beta chain is from a study of T cell changes during pregnancy in multiple sclerosis. The table lists this clone with a count of one. The CDR3 extends over 13 amino acids. CDR1 is LNHDA and CDR2 is SQIVND in the germline V gene (reference sequence). Trimming cost V 5 bases and J 5 bases, with 12 bases left between them. Measured with immunoSEQ multiplex PCR; TCRdb has only the in-frame clones, and not every one. Found here are 45,000 to 55,000 clones, around 92% of them singletons; the top ten hold 2% to 2.5%. The clonotype was recovered from a female donor with multiple sclerosis, enrolled in a pregnancy study. Specimen: peripheral blood, collected in the third trimester of pregnancy. The chain uses TRBV19 and TRBJ1-2; no firm D call. The CDR3 protein is CASSPGLGYGYTF. CDR3 in DNA: TGTGCCAGTAGTCCCGGACTCGGGTATGGCTACACCTTC.